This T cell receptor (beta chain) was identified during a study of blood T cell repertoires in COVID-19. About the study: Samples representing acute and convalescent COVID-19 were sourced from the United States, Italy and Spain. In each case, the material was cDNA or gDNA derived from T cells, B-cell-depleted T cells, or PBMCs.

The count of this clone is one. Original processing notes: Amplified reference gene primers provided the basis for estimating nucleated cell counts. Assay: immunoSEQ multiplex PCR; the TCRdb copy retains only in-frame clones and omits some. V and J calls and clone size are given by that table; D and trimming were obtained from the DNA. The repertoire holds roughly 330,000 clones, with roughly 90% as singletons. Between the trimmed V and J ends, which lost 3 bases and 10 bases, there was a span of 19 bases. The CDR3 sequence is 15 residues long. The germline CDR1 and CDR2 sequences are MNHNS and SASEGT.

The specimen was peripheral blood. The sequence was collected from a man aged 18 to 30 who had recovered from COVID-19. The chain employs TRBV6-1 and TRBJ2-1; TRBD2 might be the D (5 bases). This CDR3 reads CASSEWRLEGEEQFF. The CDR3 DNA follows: TGTGCCAGCAGTGAGTGGAGATTAGAGGGTGAGGAGCAGTTCTTC.